Listed here are 3 T cell receptor beta chains from one sample, sequenced in a study of blood T cell repertoires in COVID-19. Method: immunoSEQ multiplex PCR; TCRdb's copy keeps in-frame clones and lacks some. The sample includes approximately 230,000 clones, around 89% of them seen just once. Source material: peripheral blood. The source of these receptors is a woman aged 25 to 45 with COVID-19, enrolled during active disease.

This CDR3 reads CASSAEGVVGQGNYGYTF. The CDR3 DNA reads TGTGCCAGCAGCGCAGAGGGGGTTGTGGGACAGGGCAACTATGGCTACACCTTC. The V call is TRBV9, the J call TRBJ1-2, with TRBD1 matching over 9 bases. The V gene's germline CDR1 is SGDLS and CDR2 YYNGEE. The V gene end was trimmed by 3 bases and the J gene end by 2 bases; junction bases not matched to a gene: 14. The length of the CDR3 is 18 residues.

In DNA, the CDR3 is TGCGCCAGCAGCCAAGACCAGGGGACTGGGGCCAACGTCCTGACTTTC. Amino acids: CASSQDQGTGANVLTF. The rearrangement uses TRBV4-3 and TRBJ2-6, with a possible D match to TRBD1 (6 bases). Per germline, CDR1 LGHNA and CDR2 YSLEER. Trimming left V 0 bases short and J 2 bases short, with 8 bases between. This CDR3 is 16 amino acids long.

On this clone itself: Relative to the germline gene, one junction end is altered; a read error may explain this. Within the sample, other DNA sequences also encode this same CDR3. V and J are TRBV11-3 and TRBJ1-3; 8 positions match TRBD1. Per the germline V gene, CDR1 is SGHNT and CDR2 is YENEEA. The CDR3 loop spans 13 amino acids. The CDR3 nucleotides are TGTGCCAGCAGCCAGGGGGCTGGAAACACTATATATTTT. Residues: CASSQGAGNTIYF. The full variable domain, its missing parts supplied by reference TRBV11-3 and TRBJ1-3, is EAGVVQSPRYKIIEKKQPVAFWCNPISGHNTLYWYLQNLGQGPELLIRYENEEAVDDSQLPKDRFSAERLKGVDSTLKIQPAELGDSAVYLCASSQGAGNTIYFGEGSWLTVV.